The clone carrying this T cell receptor (beta chain) has only a few counts. Sample-barcoded 5' priming and a J-beta primer mix drove a second PCR of about 6 to 11 cycles. TCRdb reanalysed the 5' RACE reads using MiXCR and keeps one entry per CDR3 protein. The sample gives approximately 800,000 distinct CDR3 sequences, more than 20% of which show up once; 3% to 4.5% is in the top ten. The sample is drawn from a study of blood T cells in healthy people across ages. Every donor contributed roughly 10 milliliters of peripheral blood by blood draw. These records were also assigned to another study, of T cells of mothers and their children.

This sequence was found in a boy aged 5-17 years in good health. The specimen was blood.

This CDR3 reads CASSRKGESSYEQYF. The CDR3 DNA reads as TGTGCCAGCAGCCGAAAGGGAGAGAGCTCCTACGAGCAGTACTTC. The chain is built from TRBV6-5 and TRBJ2-7; D is perhaps TRBD2 (5 bases). This CDR3 comprises 15 residues. With 6 bases removed from V and 0 bases from J, the gap between germline ends came to 15 bases. Germline lookup yields CDR1 MNHEY and CDR2 SVGAGI.